A selection of T cell receptor beta chains follows, all from one sample in a study of cytomegalovirus exposure and HLA in healthy donors. Some clones are missing from TCRdb's copy, which holds only in-frame ones; the method was immunoSEQ multiplex PCR. The table shows more than 110,000 clones, with roughly four fifths occurring only once. Sequenced input: PBMCs. These receptors were collected from a man aged 25-45 years in good health and CMV-seronegative. CDR3s leave out the opening cysteine and the closing phenylalanine or tryptophan. Fields, in order: clone size, J gene, V gene, CDR3 protein. The listing skips clone size in some rows; elsewhere it reads once, few, many or a size class.

clone size: NA
J gene: NA
V gene: TRBV7-9
CDR3 protein: ASSPEGDEQY

clone size: NA
J gene: TRBJ1-3
V gene: TRBV6-5
CDR3 protein: ASTMASGNTIY

clone size: NA
J gene: TRBJ1-1
V gene: TRBV18
CDR3 protein: ASSPRDTVGWNTEAF

clone size: NA
J gene: TRBJ1-6
V gene: TRBV6-6
CDR3 protein: ASSYGQRDSPLH

clone size: once
J gene: TRBJ2-7
V gene: TRBV5-1
CDR3 protein: ASRPTGGNSYEQY

clone size: few
J gene: TRBJ2-2
V gene: TRBV7-6
CDR3 protein: ASSPGGGLVVPGELF

clone size: NA
J gene: TRBJ2-7
V gene: TRBV27
CDR3 protein: ASSLGFTYEQY

clone size: NA
J gene: TRBJ2-7
V gene: TRBV6-5
CDR3 protein: ASSSDSYSYEQY

clone size: NA
J gene: TRBJ2-7
V gene: TRBV18
CDR3 protein: ASSPRDRGREQY

clone size: NA
J gene: TRBJ2-7
V gene: TRBV28
CDR3 protein: ASSSPPDRSYEQY

clone size: NA
J gene: TRBJ2-7
V gene: TRBV11-1
CDR3 protein: ASSPRPPGQGDYEQY

clone size: NA
J gene: TRBJ1-4
V gene: TRBV18
CDR3 protein: ASSGTTNEKLF

clone size: once
J gene: TRBJ1-5
V gene: TRBV18
CDR3 protein: ASSPGGSNQPQH

clone size: NA
J gene: TRBJ1-1
V gene: TRBV11-2
CDR3 protein: ASSLGRGAF

clone size: few
J gene: TRBJ2-3
V gene: TRBV5-8
CDR3 protein: ASSLYGRGGTDTQY

clone size: NA
J gene: NA
V gene: TRBV2
CDR3 protein: ASSRRIYEQY

clone size: NA
J gene: TRBJ2-5
V gene: TRBV7-2
CDR3 protein: ASSLKGRLETQY

clone size: NA
J gene: TRBJ1-5
V gene: TRBV5-1
CDR3 protein: ASSLAGYSNQPQH

clone size: NA
J gene: TRBJ2-7
V gene: TRBV5-4
CDR3 protein: ASSEGLAGVKDYEQY

clone size: once
J gene: NA
V gene: TRBV5-1
CDR3 protein: ASSRADRGTPYEQY

clone size: NA
J gene: TRBJ1-1
V gene: TRBV7-3
CDR3 protein: ASSLLAGNTEAF

clone size: NA
J gene: TRBJ2-7
V gene: TRBV30
CDR3 protein: AWSRTGASSYEQY

clone size: few
J gene: TRBJ2-7
V gene: TRBV6-5
CDR3 protein: ASSPLTRPGEQY

clone size: NA
J gene: TRBJ1-5
V gene: TRBV28
CDR3 protein: ASSLRGFSNQPQH

clone size: NA
J gene: TRBJ1-4
V gene: TRBV10-3
CDR3 protein: AIRSDRGLQDGIEKLF

clone size: NA
J gene: TRBJ2-1
V gene: TRBV30
CDR3 protein: AWSVLSGVTNEQF

clone size: once
J gene: TRBJ2-5
V gene: TRBV5-1
CDR3 protein: ASSPSGGALIYGTQY

clone size: NA
J gene: TRBJ2-1
V gene: TRBV4-1
CDR3 protein: ASSRRDHEQF

clone size: NA
J gene: TRBJ1-3
V gene: TRBV5-6
CDR3 protein: ASSFMGNTIY

clone size: NA
J gene: TRBJ2-1
V gene: TRBV2
CDR3 protein: ARSLRREGPYNEQF

clone size: NA
J gene: TRBJ2-1
V gene: TRBV7-9
CDR3 protein: ASSLGEAGMNNEQF

clone size: few
J gene: TRBJ1-5
V gene: TRBV29-1
CDR3 protein: SVEGGSGRYSNQPQH

clone size: NA
J gene: TRBJ2-3
V gene: TRBV28
CDR3 protein: ASSFQSTDTQY

clone size: NA
J gene: NA
V gene: TRBV7-9
CDR3 protein: ASSQDRGLYEQY

clone size: few
J gene: TRBJ2-7
V gene: TRBV5-4
CDR3 protein: ASSTRTSGGLHGQY

clone size: NA
J gene: TRBJ2-5
V gene: TRBV6-1
CDR3 protein: ASSEGTVQTQY

clone size: NA
J gene: TRBJ2-7
V gene: TRBV6-6
CDR3 protein: ASTHGGGLNEQY

clone size: NA
J gene: TRBJ1-6
V gene: TRBV7-9
CDR3 protein: ASSLGGQGNSPLH

clone size: NA
J gene: TRBJ2-6
V gene: TRBV5-1
CDR3 protein: ASGNAGAGANVLT

clone size: NA
J gene: TRBJ2-5
V gene: TRBV5-1
CDR3 protein: ASSLEAAETQY

clone size: few
J gene: TRBJ1-1
V gene: TRBV9
CDR3 protein: ASSATGSGRTQAF

clone size: NA
J gene: TRBJ2-7
V gene: TRBV6-6
CDR3 protein: ASSLRRAYEQY

clone size: NA
J gene: TRBJ2-7
V gene: TRBV5-1
CDR3 protein: ASSLAGDRVGYEQY

clone size: NA
J gene: TRBJ2-1
V gene: TRBV19
CDR3 protein: ASRTSGGANEQF

clone size: NA
J gene: TRBJ2-7
V gene: TRBV19
CDR3 protein: ASTQNPGGVGYEQY

clone size: NA
J gene: TRBJ2-3
V gene: TRBV15
CDR3 protein: ATSRDTTGGQSRDTQY

clone size: NA
J gene: TRBJ2-7
V gene: TRBV27
CDR3 protein: ASSLSGQGIEQY

clone size: NA
J gene: TRBJ2-7
V gene: TRBV6-1
CDR3 protein: ASRITGGSYEQY

clone size: NA
J gene: TRBJ2-7
V gene: TRBV2
CDR3 protein: ASRRSGYEQY

clone size: NA
J gene: TRBJ2-6
V gene: TRBV7-6
CDR3 protein: ASSLGQSSGANVLT